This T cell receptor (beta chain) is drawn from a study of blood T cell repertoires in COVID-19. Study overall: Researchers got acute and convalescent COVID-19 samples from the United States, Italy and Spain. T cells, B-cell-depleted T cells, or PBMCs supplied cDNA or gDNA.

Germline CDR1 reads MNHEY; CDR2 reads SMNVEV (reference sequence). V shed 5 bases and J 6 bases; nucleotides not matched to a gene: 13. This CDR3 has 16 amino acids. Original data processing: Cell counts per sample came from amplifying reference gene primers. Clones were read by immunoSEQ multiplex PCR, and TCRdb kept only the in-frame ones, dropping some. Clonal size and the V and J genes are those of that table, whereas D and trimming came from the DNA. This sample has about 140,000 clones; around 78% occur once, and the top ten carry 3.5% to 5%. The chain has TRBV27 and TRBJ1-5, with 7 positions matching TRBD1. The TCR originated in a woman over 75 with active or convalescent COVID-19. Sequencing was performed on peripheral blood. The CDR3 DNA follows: TGTGCCAGCAGTACTAACCTCCTAGGGGGCGGTCAGCCCCAGCATTTT. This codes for CASSTNLLGGGQPQHF.